The sequence of this T cell receptor (beta chain) was determined in a study of shared clonotypes between healthy human individuals. Study overall: Per donor, CD8 memory used one plate, CD8 naive used two, CD4 memory used three and CD4 naive used three.

The V and J ends lost 3 bases and 5 bases respectively, with 22 bases between them. The germline CDR1 and CDR2 sequences are MGHDK and SYGVNS. CDR3 length: 17 amino acids. Assay execution proceeded at the deep level. As handled by the study authors: Without quality scores, immunoSEQ junctional reads could not be filtered like full-length reads. Sequenced by immunoSEQ multiplex PCR; TCRdb stores in-frame clones only, minus some. D and trimming were read from the DNA, whereas the V and J calls and clone size are those reported in that table. The sample includes about 2.2 million clones, about 92% of them seen just once. This clone was seen only a few times. Naive CD8 cells lacked CD45RO and underwent positive selection for CCR7, leaving out terminally differentiated effector memory CD45RA+ cells. Adults of Caucasian background living in Nashville, Tennessee made up all donors.

This TCR was sampled from a man aged 18-30 years in good health. Some clones in this sample may be carry-over from other donors' samples. Specimen: naive CD8+ T cells from PBMCs. This rearrangement joins TRBV25-1 to TRBJ1-2, with D maybe TRBD1 (6 bases). CDR3 sequence (DNA): TGTGCCAGCAGTGATGAAGGGGCGGGGGCGCGGATGTATGGCTACACCTTC. The encoded protein is CASSDEGAGARMYGYTF.